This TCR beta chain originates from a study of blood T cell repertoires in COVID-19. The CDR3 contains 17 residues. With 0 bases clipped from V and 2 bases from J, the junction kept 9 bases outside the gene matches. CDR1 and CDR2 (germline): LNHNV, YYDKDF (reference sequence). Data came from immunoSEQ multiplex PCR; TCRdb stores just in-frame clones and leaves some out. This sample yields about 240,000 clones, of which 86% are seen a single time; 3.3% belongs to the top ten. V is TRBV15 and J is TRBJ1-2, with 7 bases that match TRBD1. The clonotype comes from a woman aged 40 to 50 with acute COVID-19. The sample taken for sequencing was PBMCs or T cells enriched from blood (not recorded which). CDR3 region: CATSRDYEQGRNYGYTF. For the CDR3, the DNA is TGTGCCACCAGCAGAGATTATGAACAGGGGAGGAACTATGGCTACACCTTC.